The T cell receptor (beta chain) under discussion was sequenced for a study of CD8 T cells in Susac syndrome. After extraction with the RNeasy kit, about 0.45 to 1 ug of the RNA was reverse transcribed using random hexamers. TCRdb fed the immunoSEQ multiplex PCR reads into MiXCR, producing one record per CDR3 protein. Here the sample spans under 350,000 distinct CDR3 sequences, 92% being singletons. Sequenced input: CD4+ T cells from PBMCs. This receptor was identified in a human donor with multiple sclerosis.

The CDR3 is CASSQAALGGPNTEAFF. Written as DNA, the CDR3 is TGCGCCAGCAGCCAAGCCGCCTTAGGGGGCCCAAACACTGAAGCTTTCTTT. The V and J genes are TRBV4-1 and TRBJ1-1, with 7 bases identical to TRBD1. The junction had 10 bases not matched to a gene; V was cut back by 1 base and J by 2 bases. Germline V lookup: CDR1 MGHRA, CDR2 YSYEKL. The CDR3 runs 17 residues.